The 23 T cell receptor beta chains reported below all come from one sample, sequenced in a study of T cells in Graves' hyperthyroidism and ophthalmopathy. Using RNA transcripts as the source, TCR beta CDR3 regions were amplified. HTBI primers were used for first-round RT-PCR of the TCR CDR3. A single record per CDR3 protein comes from TCRdb applying MiXCR to the multiplex PCR reads. The data hold hundreds of thousands of distinct CDR3 sequences, with about 14% observed a single time. The sample comprised blood. These receptors came from a woman aged 50 to 65 with Graves' ophthalmopathy.

This clonotype was observed at least ten times. The rearrangement joins TRBV11-1 to TRBJ2-3; either TRBD1 or TRBD2 may supply D (5 bases each). The CDR3 is made up of 14 amino acids. Germline V gives CDR1 SGHAT, CDR2 FQDESV (reference sequence). Trimming shortened V by 4 bases and J by 4 bases, and 12 bases separated the two germline ends. The CDR3 DNA is TGTGCCAGCAGCTGGGGCAGGGACGCAGATACGCAGTATTTT. It yields the protein CASSWGRDADTQYF.

This clonotype showed up many times. The chain carries TRBV20-1 and TRBJ2-3; D is uncertain. Germline V lookup: CDR1 DFQATT, CDR2 SNEGSKA (reference sequence). Trimming stripped 0 bases from V and 0 bases from J, with 7 bases between. There are 14 residues in the CDR3. For the CDR3, the DNA is TGCAGTGCTAGAGACTATCCTAGCACAGATACGCAGTATTTT. It translates to CSARDYPSTDTQYF.

At least ten counts were recorded for this clonotype. This chain connects TRBV20-1 to TRBJ1-5; D is uncertain. V lost 3 bases and J lost 0, with 9 bases in between. The length of the CDR3 is 14 residues. The germline V gene has CDR1 DFQATT and CDR2 SNEGSKA (reference sequence). The CDR3: CSARLGNSNQPQHF. CDR3 bases: TGCAGTGCTAGGCTGGGAAATAGCAATCAGCCCCAGCATTTT.

The chain joins TRBV28 to TRBJ2-1, with 10 bases lining up with TRBD2. The CDR3 is 18 amino acids. The V segment lost 5 bases and the J segment 8 bases; nucleotides outside the gene matches: 18. CDR1 MDHEN and CDR2 SYDVKM come from the germline V gene. The CDR3: CASSQQRKGTSEDYEQFF. CDR3 nucleotide sequence: TGTGCCAGCAGTCAGCAACGAAAAGGGACTAGCGAGGACTATGAGCAGTTCTTC.

The rearrangement uses TRBV15 and TRBJ1-4, with D possibly matching TRBD1 (5 bases). Trimming shortened V by 0 bases and J by 8 bases, and 25 bases separated the two germline ends. Germline V CDR1 and CDR2: LNHNV, YYDKDF (reference sequence). The CDR3 loop spans 19 amino acids. The CDR3 loop reads CATSRDLNSAGRRVEKLFF. CDR3 nucleotide sequence: TGTGCCACCAGCAGAGATCTCAATTCGGCGGGGCGCCGCGTGGAAAAACTGTTTTTT.

Comments on this clonotype: A much more abundant neighbour one base away suggests this may be a read error. As DNA, the CDR3 is TGTGCCAGCAGCCGAAGACCCGGGGAGCTGTTTTTT. It specifies CASSRRPGELFF. This rearrangement joins TRBV14 to TRBJ2-2, with D unresolved. Trimming took off 4 bases at V and 6 bases at J, with 6 bases between the two ends. This CDR3 is built from 12 residues. Germline assignment: CDR1 SGHDN and CDR2 FVKESK.

The chain carries TRBV10-3 and TRBJ2-2; tentatively, D is TRBD2 (6 bases). Germline CDR1 ENHRY, CDR2 SYGVKD. V lost 5 bases to trimming and J lost 4 bases, with 11 bases between them. The CDR3 consists of 14 residues. DNA of the CDR3: TGTGCCATCAGTTCCGGGGGTGGCACCGGGGAGCTGTTTTTT. Amino acids: CAISSGGGTGELFF.

This clonotype was picked up many times. The chain employs TRBV20-1 and TRBJ2-5; TRBD1 aligns across 9 bases. This CDR3 contains 15 residues. The V gene end was trimmed by 3 bases and the J gene end by 5 bases; junction bases not matched to a gene: 10. Per germline, CDR1 DFQATT and CDR2 SNEGSKA (reference sequence). CDR3 bases: TGCAGTGCTAGGCTGGGCACAGGGGGCATGGAGACCCAGTACTTC. Amino acids: CSARLGTGGMETQYF.

This clonotype was detected many times. The rearrangement uses TRBV11-2 and TRBJ2-5; D remains unclear. CDR1 SGHAT and CDR2 FQNNGV come from the germline V gene. This CDR3 is built from 11 residues. V was shortened by 2 bases and J by 7 bases, with 5 bases between the two germline ends. The CDR3 loop reads CASSLQVTQYF. CDR3 nucleotides: TGTGCCAGCAGCTTACAGGTGACCCAGTACTTC.

The chain is built from TRBV13 and TRBJ2-1; the D is unclear. The germline V and J ends were trimmed by 4 bases and 6 bases, with 16 bases remaining between them. CDR3 length equals 15 residues. Germline values: CDR1 PRHDT, CDR2 FYEKMQ (reference sequence). CDR3 amino acids: CASSSRVPSVNEQFF. CDR3 DNA sequence: TGTGCCAGCAGCTCCCGGGTCCCCAGTGTCAATGAGCAGTTCTTC.

The chain recombines TRBV27 with TRBJ1-1; TRBD1 might be the D (6 bases). Germline lookup yields CDR1 MNHEY and CDR2 SMNVEV (reference sequence). The CDR3 spans 14 residues. The germline V and J ends were trimmed by 4 bases and 3 bases, with 12 bases remaining between them. CDR3 amino acids: CASSYRGPDTEAFF. The CDR3 DNA sequence: TGTGCCAGCAGTTATCGGGGGCCGGACACTGAAGCTTTCTTT.

CDR3 protein: CSARSGQGQFNQPQHF. The CDR3 nucleotides are TGCAGTGCTAGATCGGGACAGGGGCAATTCAATCAGCCCCAGCATTTT. This rearrangement joins TRBV20-1 to TRBJ1-5; 10 bases are a match to TRBD1. This CDR3 region has 16 residues. Unmatched junction bases numbered 7, after V lost 2 bases and J lost 3 bases. Germline CDR1 and CDR2: DFQATT and SNEGSKA (reference sequence).

This clonotype was counted ten times or more. This chain joins TRBV7-2 and TRBJ2-1; TRBD2 matches 8 bases. This CDR3 is built from 15 residues. Per germline, CDR1 SGHTA and CDR2 FQGNSA. Trimming at V came to 5 bases and at J to 4 bases, leaving 7 bases not matched to a gene. CDR3 region: CASSPGRAIYNEQFF. The CDR3 coding sequence is TGTGCCAGCAGCCCCGGGAGGGCGATATACAATGAGCAGTTCTTC.

V usage is TRBV7-2 and J usage is TRBJ2-1, with 8 bases aligning to TRBD1. Germline CDR1 is SGHTA and CDR2 is FQGNSA. The V gene end was trimmed by 5 bases and the J gene end by 9 bases; junction bases not matched to a gene: 9. The CDR3 contains 14 residues. The CDR3 DNA reads as TGTGCCAGCAGCCTACCGACAGGGGTCGGTGAGCAGTTCTTC. Its translation is CASSLPTGVGEQFF.

The J gene is TRBJ1-1, the V gene TRBV19; tentatively, D is TRBD1 (6 bases). The ends were cut back, 7 bases at V and 2 bases at J, with 11 bases in the middle. Germline V gene lookup returns CDR1 LNHDA and CDR2 SQIVND (reference sequence). CDR3 length: 13 residues. CDR3 DNA sequence: TGTGCCAGTATACGGACAGACAACACTGAAGCTTTCTTT. This translates into CASIRTDNTEAFF. The entire variable domain, with the rest obtained from reference TRBV19 and TRBJ1-1, is as follows: DGGITQSPKYLFRKEGQNVTLSCEQNLNHDAMYWYRQDPGQGLRLIYYSQIVNDFQKGDIAEGYSVSREKKESFPLTVTSAQKNPTAFYLCASIRTDNTEAFFGQGTRLTVV.

This clonotype appeared a few times. The V and J genes are TRBV3-1 and TRBJ1-5; no reliable D call. This CDR3 region has 15 residues. V dropped 0 bases and J dropped 6 bases, with 12 bases sitting between them. Germline V CDR1 and CDR2: LGHDT, YNNKEL (reference sequence). For the CDR3, the DNA is TGTGCCAGCAGCCAAGATAGTGGGGAAGGTCAGCCCCAGCATTTT. Amino acid sequence: CASSQDSGEGQPQHF.

This clonotype was observed many times. The gene calls are TRBV27 and TRBJ2-7, with 13 bases identical to TRBD2. V lost 7 bases, J lost 6 bases, and 6 bases stayed unmatched. This CDR3 is built from 14 residues. Germline lookup yields CDR1 MNHEY and CDR2 SMNVEV (reference sequence). CDR3 protein: CASTGLAGAPEQYF. DNA of the CDR3: TGTGCCAGCACCGGACTAGCGGGAGCTCCCGAGCAGTACTTC.

V gene TRBV30 combines with J gene TRBJ1-3; tentatively, D is TRBD1 (6 bases). The CDR3 spans 15 residues. V was pared by 1 base and J by 0 bases, with 10 bases between. The germline V gene encodes CDR1 GTSNPN and CDR2 SVGIG (reference sequence). Here the CDR3 reads CAWSAGAFSGNTIYF. For the CDR3, the DNA is TGTGCCTGGAGTGCAGGGGCCTTCTCTGGAAACACCATATATTTT.

This clonotype was counted ten times or more. J is TRBJ1-2 and V is TRBV7-9; D gene ambiguous. The V end lost 1 base, the J end lost 4 bases, and 7 bases lay between the germline ends. Germline V gene sequence: CDR1 SEHNR, CDR2 FQNEAQ (reference sequence). The CDR3 has 13 amino acids. Here the CDR3 DNA reads TGTGCCAGCAGCTTAGTATTGGCCTATGGCTACACCTTC. This translates into CASSLVLAYGYTF.

The rearrangement joins TRBV29-1 to TRBJ2-7, with D possibly TRBD2 on 7 matching bases. CDR3 length: 13 amino acids. V was trimmed by 4 bases and J by 2 bases, leaving 12 bases between them. CDR1 and CDR2 from the germline V gene are SQVTM and ANQGSEA. The CDR3 DNA is TGCAGCGTTGGGGGCGGGGGCCCCTACGAGCAGTACTTC. Encoded protein: CSVGGGGPYEQYF.

The V call is TRBV19, the J call TRBJ1-5; D unresolved. The CDR3 has 16 residues. Between the trimmed V and J ends, which lost 2 bases and 2 bases, there was a span of 13 bases. Germline V CDR1 and CDR2: LNHDA, SQIVND (reference sequence). CDR3 nucleotide sequence: TGTGCCAGTAGTATATTTAGGGCCCGTGGCAATCAGCCCCAGCATTTT. This encodes CASSIFRARGNQPQHF.

This chain connects TRBV15 to TRBJ1-2, with D perhaps matching TRBD1 (5 bases). The CDR3 extends over 13 amino acids. CDR1 LNHNV and CDR2 YYDKDF come from the germline V gene (reference sequence). Trimming removed 0 bases from V and 3 bases from J, with 5 bases in between. This chain's CDR3 is CATSREQDYGYTF. DNA of the CDR3: TGTGCCACCAGCAGAGAACAGGACTATGGCTACACCTTC.

This clonotype showed up many times. The chain is built from TRBV9 and TRBJ1-1; D gene ambiguous. From germline, CDR1 is SGDLS and CDR2 YYNGEE. The CDR3 is 14 residues long. V was clipped by 4 bases and J by 0 bases, with 10 bases between them. Here the CDR3 DNA reads TGTGCCAGCAGCCCCGACCCCCTGAACACTGAAGCTTTCTTT. This codes for CASSPDPLNTEAFF.